This T cell receptor (beta chain) came from a study of response to subunit inactivated influenza vaccine. Study results and caveats: The authors suggested that few new T cells are recruited per seasonal influenza vaccination.

Notes on this clonotype: Antigen specificity is unknown.

J gave up 3 bases and V 4 bases, and 4 bases lay outside the gene matches. Looked up from germline, CDR1 is MNHNS and CDR2 is SASEGT. This CDR3 is 14 amino acids long. TCRdb recomputed calls from the RT-PCR reads with MiXCR, one row per CDR3 protein. Of approximately 570,000 distinct CDR3 sequences listed, under 9% are singletons. This receptor was obtained from a man aged 45 to 75 who received an inactivated influenza vaccine. The sequencing here drew on PBMCs from blood, taken roughly 24 months after vaccination. The J gene is TRBJ2-7, the V gene TRBV6-1; 9 positions agree with TRBD1. This CDR3 reads CASSVPGQGYEQYF. CDR3 in DNA: TGTGCCAGCAGTGTGCCGGGACAGGGCTACGAGCAGTACTTC.